This entry describes one T cell receptor (beta chain). The data were obtained in a study of T cell responses to AZD1222 COVID-19 vaccine. Sequencing was performed with immunoSEQ multiplex PCR; in TCRdb, only in-frame clones are kept and a portion is missing. Of some 110,000 clones in the sample, around 88% are singletons; the top ten hold about 7.1%. There are 18 residues in the CDR3. Per germline, CDR1 MGHRA and CDR2 YSYEKL. Trimming removed 0 bases from V and 0 bases from J; junction bases left unmatched: 8. The source is an adult who received the AZD1222 COVID-19 vaccine. This chain joins TRBV4-1 and TRBJ1-5; 7 bases align to TRBD1. The sample was peripheral blood, taken 28 days after the second AZD1222 dose. The CDR3 sequence is CASSQDFRGWDSNQPQHF. The CDR3 nucleotides read TGCGCCAGCAGCCAAGATTTCAGGGGGTGGGATAGCAATCAGCCCCAGCATTTT.